Presented here are 2 T cell receptor beta chains from one specimen sequenced in a study of CD8+ T cells in alopecia areata (dated by TCRdb to between 2018 and 2020). The library was made by the immunoSEQ multiplex PCR assay. For TCR sequencing, RNA was extracted from every sample and reverse transcribed into cDNA to serve as template. TCRdb re-hosts the immuneACCESS table, in-frame sequences only. Its copies lack some clones; in the studies checked, an unresolved V gene accounts for under half of them, and the cause for the rest is not known. The sample contains a few hundred thousand clones, more than 50% of them found a single time. The top ten hold roughly 5.3% of the sample. The sequenced material came from CD8+ T cells sorted from blood. Receptors originate from a human donor in good health.

V and J are TRBV7-2 and TRBJ1-2; 8 bases line up with TRBD1. Germline values: CDR1 SGHTA, CDR2 FQGNSA. The length of the CDR3 is 14 residues. Losses at the gene ends were 3 bases for V and 8 bases for J; bases not matched to a gene: 8. CDR3 DNA sequence: TGTGCCAGCAGCTTCACGGACAGGGCTCTCGGCTACACCTTC. Its translation: CASSFTDRALGYTF.

This clone was observed a few times. The chain uses TRBV29-1 and TRBJ2-7, with 9 bases lining up with TRBD1. This CDR3 has 15 residues. The germline gives CDR1 SQVTM, CDR2 ANQGSEA. With V trimmed by 4 bases and J by 4 bases, 11 bases remained unmatched. This CDR3 is CSVVKWRQGDYEQYF. The CDR3 DNA is TGCAGCGTTGTGAAGTGGAGACAGGGGGATTACGAGCAGTACTTC.